The 11 T cell receptor beta chains below all came from one sample that was sequenced in a study of blood T cell repertoires in COVID-19. Using immunoSEQ multiplex PCR, the repertoire was profiled, and TCRdb retains in-frame clones only, with some absent. This table has tens of thousands of clones, around 89% appearing once. The material sequenced was peripheral blood. These receptors originate from a woman aged 80 or over with acute or convalescent COVID-19.

V usage is TRBV11-2 and J usage is TRBJ2-3, with 13 bases lining up with TRBD2. The J segment lost 5 bases and the V segment lost 5 bases, leaving 10 bases of the junction unmatched. The CDR3 runs to 17 residues. Germline CDR1 and CDR2: SGHAT and FQNNGV. Written as DNA, the CDR3 is TGTGCCAGCAGCCCGCAAGGGACTAGCGGGGCGGGAGATACGCAGTATTTT. This codes for CASSPQGTSGAGDTQYF.

This chain connects TRBV10-3 to TRBJ2-1; TRBD2 agrees at 12 bases. CDR1 and CDR2 (germline): ENHRY, SYGVKD. J gave up 7 bases and V 7 bases, and 11 bases lay outside the gene matches. The CDR3 loop spans 16 amino acids. The CDR3 DNA follows: TGTGCCATCACCGAGGGGCGGCTAGCGGGAGGGAATGAGCAGTTCTTC. As protein: CAITEGRLAGGNEQFF.

The chain carries TRBV3-1 (or the pseudogene TRBV3-2) and TRBJ2-7; 16 nucleotides agree with TRBD2. This CDR3 contains 17 residues. Germline V CDR1 and CDR2: LGHDT, YNNKEL (reference sequence). The trim removed 3 bases at V and 6 bases at J, leaving 8 bases unmatched. The CDR3 bases are TGTGCCAGCAGCCAGCCGGGACTAGCGGGGGGGCTGACCGAGCAGTACTTC. Translated: CASSQPGLAGGLTEQYF.

In its sample, this clone was seen once. The chain is built from TRBV6-2 or TRBV6-3 and TRBJ1-5; TRBD1 matches 11 bases. Germline CDR1 MNHEY, CDR2 SVGEGT. CDR3 length: 19 residues. V shed 2 bases and J 0 bases; nucleotides not matched to a gene: 9. CDR3 in DNA: TGTGCCAGCAGTTACCCACCGGGACAGGGGGACTATAGCAATCAGCCCCAGCATTTT. It codes for CASSYPPGQGDYSNQPQHF.

The chain carries TRBV19 and TRBJ2-3; 9 positions agree with TRBD2. The germline gives CDR1 LNHDA, CDR2 SQIVND (reference sequence). The CDR3 sequence is 15 residues long. The V gene end was trimmed by 4 bases and the J gene end by 2 bases; junction bases not matched to a gene: 4. The CDR3 loop reads CASSRLAGVTDTQYF. CDR3 nucleotides: TGTGCCAGTAGTAGATTAGCGGGAGTCACAGATACGCAGTATTTT.

This chain links TRBV30 with TRBJ1-4; 10 bases fit TRBD1. V shed 5 bases and J 0 bases; nucleotides not matched to a gene: 3. The CDR3 has 15 amino acids. Germline V gene sequence: CDR1 GTSNPN, CDR2 SVGIG (reference sequence). For the CDR3, the DNA is TGTGCCTGGTCGGGACAGGGGACAACTAATGAAAAACTGTTTTTT. It translates to CAWSGQGTTNEKLFF.

V is TRBV9 and J is TRBJ2-1; tentatively, D is TRBD1 (5 bases). The V end was cut by 4 bases, the J end by 0 bases, with 14 bases between. Looked up from germline, CDR1 is SGDLS and CDR2 is YYNGEE. The length of the CDR3 is 16 residues. The DNA for the CDR3 is TGTGCCAGCAGCTCCCGACAGACAGTCTCCTACAATGAGCAGTTCTTC. This codes for CASSSRQTVSYNEQFF.

The gene calls are TRBV21-1 and TRBJ1-3; the table's D call, TRBD1, has no DNA check behind it. TRBV21-1 is flagged as a pseudogene. The CDR3 extends over 15 amino acids. Here the CDR3 DNA reads TGTGCCAGCAGCAACGGGACACCCTCTGGAAACACCATATATTTT. Amino acid sequence: CASSNGTPSGNTIYF.

This rearrangement joins TRBV6-6 to TRBJ1-1; D may be TRBD1 (6 bases). The CDR3 is 13 residues long. Looked up from germline, CDR1 is MNHNY and CDR2 is SVGAGI (reference sequence). The V gene lost 5 bases and the J gene lost 4 bases, with 11 bases spanning the gap. CDR3 loop: CASSPQGFTEAFF. CDR3 coding DNA: TGTGCCAGCAGTCCACAGGGTTTCACTGAAGCTTTCTTT.

This clone was detected only a few times. CDR3 bases: TGTGCCAGCAGTTTGACCTCCGGGAACGAGCAGTACTTC. This codes for CASSLTSGNEQYF. This chain links TRBV28 with TRBJ2-7, with D possibly matching TRBD2 (5 bases). Germline CDR1 MDHEN, CDR2 SYDVKM. V was shortened by 3 bases and J by 5 bases, with 11 bases between the two germline ends. The CDR3 length is 13 residues.

The sample holds one count of this clone. The J gene is TRBJ1-3, the V gene TRBV7-2; D remains ambiguous. Germline loops: CDR1 SGHTA, CDR2 FQGNSA. The CDR3 length is 16 residues. V was shortened by 0 bases and J by 3 bases, with 12 bases between the two germline ends. The CDR3 loop reads CASSLAPGPLGNTIYF. In DNA form, the CDR3 reads TGTGCCAGCAGCTTAGCTCCAGGCCCGCTTGGAAACACCATATATTTT.